This T cell receptor beta chain was recovered during a study of CD8 T cells in ankylosing spondylitis. Libraries of TCR beta came from quantitative 5'-RACE with molecular barcodes. TCRdb processed the 5' RACE reads anew with MiXCR; each CDR3 protein has one entry. The repertoire holds over 400,000 distinct CDR3 sequences, 20% to 30% seen once, with 0.75% to 0.9% in the top ten. Study findings and constraints: Roughly eight highly homologous variants formed a TCR beta motif that appeared characteristic of ankylosing spondylitis blood.

This clonotype was counted at least ten times. As yet, its antigen is unknown. The receptor comes from a male donor with ankylosing spondylitis. What was sequenced was blood, either unsorted or a sorted T cell fraction (not recorded which).

Written as DNA, the CDR3 is TGTGCCAGCAGCCGGGACAGCAGACAGCCCCAGCATTTT. Its translation: CASSRDSRQPQHF. V usage is TRBV5-5 and J usage is TRBJ1-5; the match to TRBD1 covers 7 bases. Trimming at V came to 4 bases and at J to 7 bases, leaving 5 bases not matched to a gene. Per germline, CDR1 SGHKS and CDR2 YYEKEE (reference sequence). The CDR3 spans 13 residues.